This T cell receptor (beta chain) was sequenced during a study of T cell responses to AZD1222 COVID-19 vaccine. Findings and caveats of the study: Clonal diversity may have been underestimated, and the donors were mostly white British, with more females than males. With two AZD1222 doses given, Spike-specific TCR breadth and depth both rose.

Comments on this clone: The antigen is unknown.

TCRdb's copy holds only in-frame clones and misses some; the assay was immunoSEQ multiplex PCR. Among 150,000 or so clones listed, roughly 92% were seen once. This CDR3 comprises 13 residues. The germline V and J ends were trimmed by 5 bases and 3 bases, with 14 bases remaining between them. Per germline, CDR1 SQVTM and CDR2 ANQGSEA. Pooling of second doses given at about 4 or about 12 weeks was done. The clonotype comes from an adult who received the AZD1222 COVID-19 vaccine. The chain recombines TRBV29-1 with TRBJ2-7; tentative D call: TRBD1 (6 bases). The starting material was peripheral blood, obtained 28 days after the second AZD1222 dose. In nucleotides, the CDR3 is TGCAGCGTTAGAGGACAGTCTCTCTACGAGCAGTACTTC. Its protein product is CSVRGQSLYEQYF.